The 10 T cell receptor beta chains in this list originate from one sample, sequenced in a study of blood T cells in healthy people across ages. The authors ran a second PCR of about 7 to 12 cycles using a sample-barcoded 5' primer and a J-beta primer mix. One entry per CDR3 protein, called by TCRdb with MiXCR from the 5' RACE reads. The sample has hundreds of thousands of distinct CDR3 sequences, about a third seen once; the top ten hold 15%. The sequenced sample was blood. The receptors come from a woman older than 75 in good health.

This sequence joins TRBV5-5 and TRBJ1-2; D uncertain. The CDR3 totals 14 residues. V was shortened by 2 bases and J by 2 bases, with 10 bases between the two germline ends. Germline CDR1 is SGHKS and CDR2 is YYEKEE (reference sequence). DNA for the CDR3: TGTGCCAGCAGCTTTTCGGATGAGAACTATGGCTACACCTTC. Protein sequence: CASSFSDENYGYTF.

This clonotype was counted at least ten times. J is TRBJ2-1 and V is TRBV6-2 or TRBV6-3, with 10 bases that match TRBD1. The CDR3 totals 15 residues. V lost 5 bases to trimming and J lost 7 bases; unmatched junction nucleotides: 8. The V gene's germline CDR1 is MNHEY and CDR2 SVGEGT. The CDR3 region has the DNA TGTGCCAGCAGTCGGAGGTGGGACAGGGGAAATGAGCAGTTCTTC. Translated: CASSRRWDRGNEQFF.

Ten or more counts support this clonotype. The rearrangement links TRBV20-1 to TRBJ2-5, with D perhaps matching TRBD1 (6 bases). This CDR3 comprises 15 residues. Trimming took 3 bases from V and 1 from J, leaving 15 bases between them. From germline, CDR1 is DFQATT and CDR2 SNEGSKA (reference sequence). The CDR3 loop is CSARGAGKTQETQYF. The DNA for the CDR3 is TGCAGTGCTAGGGGGGCAGGCAAGACCCAAGAGACCCAGTACTTC.

This clonotype was counted only a few times. This chain connects TRBV7-2 to TRBJ1-3; D is perhaps TRBD1 (6 bases). The CDR3 is 13 amino acids. Germline V lookup: CDR1 SGHTA, CDR2 FQGNSA. Trimming cost V 8 bases and J 4 bases, with 12 bases left between them. In DNA, the CDR3 is TGTGCCAGCCGGGGGGCTTCAGGAAACACCATATATTTT. Protein product: CASRGASGNTIYF. The full variable domain, rest sourced from reference TRBV7-2 and TRBJ1-3, is GAGVSQSPSNKVTEKGKDVELRCDPISGHTALYWYRQSLGQGLEFLIYFQGNSAPDKSGLPSDRFSAERTGGSVSTLTIQRTQQEDSAVYLCASRGASGNTIYFGEGSWLTVV.

This clonotype was seen many times. This chain links TRBV28 with TRBJ2-5; D is possibly TRBD2 (6 bases). Trimming pared 6 bases from V and 5 bases from J, leaving 16 bases between. The CDR3 sequence is 14 residues long. Germline V CDR1 and CDR2: MDHEN, SYDVKM. The CDR3 nucleotides read TGTGCCAGCAGGATGACTAGAGGGGTCGAGACCCAGTACTTC. Protein sequence: CASRMTRGVETQYF.

Regarding this clonotype: A clone one base away is much larger, so this may be a read error. This chain uses TRBV20-1 with TRBJ2-5; 11 positions agree with TRBD1. Judging by the DNA end, TRBJ2-4 fits better; the J call may be wrong. This CDR3 is built from 18 residues. Germline CDR1 is DFQATT and CDR2 is SNEGSKA (reference sequence). CDR3 loop: CSARVTGTGGSDKNIQYF. As DNA, the CDR3 is TGCAGTGCTAGGGTTACCGGGACAGGGGGGTCGGACAAAAACATTCAGTACTTC.

Details on this clonotype: A junction boundary mismatches the germline segment, possibly from a read error. The V and J genes are TRBV28 and TRBJ2-7; a possible D gene is TRBD1 (5 bases). The V gene's germline CDR1 is MDHEN and CDR2 SYDVKM. This CDR3 has 16 residues. The CDR3 nucleotides are TGTGCCAACAGTGGCTCCGACAGAGGAGTTAACTACGAGCAGTATTTC. This gives the protein CANSGSDRGVNYEQYF. The entire variable domain, with the rest obtained from reference TRBV28 and TRBJ2-7, is as follows: DVKVTQSSRYLVKRTGEKVFLECVQDMDHENMFWYRQDPGLGLRLIYFSYDVKMKEKGDIPEGYSVSREKKERFSLILESASTNQTSMYLCANSGSDRGVNYEQYFGPGTRLTVT.

CDR3 residues: CSARSQAQHF. The CDR3 bases are TGCAGTGCCCGATCCCAAGCCCAGCATTTT. The chain employs TRBV20-1 and TRBJ1-5, with D unclear. Trimming left V 6 bases short and J 11 bases short, with 11 bases between. Germline V gene sequence: CDR1 DFQATT, CDR2 SNEGSKA (reference sequence). CDR3 size: 10 residues.

Note on this clonotype: This may stem from a read error, because a much larger clone lies one nucleotide away. The genes are TRBV6-1 and TRBJ2-5; 8 bases map to TRBD1. V lost 4 bases, J lost 12 bases, and 19 bases stayed unmatched. The CDR3 is 16 residues long. The germline V gene has CDR1 MNHNS and CDR2 SASEGT. DNA of the CDR3: TGTGCCAGCAGTGCGCGCATTGGACAGGGAGGCTACGAGGAGTACTTC. It encodes CASSARIGQGGYEEYF.

The chain joins TRBV24-1 to TRBJ2-7; D assignment may be TRBD1 or TRBD2 (5 bases each). Trimming shortened V by 2 bases and J by 4 bases, and 11 bases separated the two germline ends. Germline-derived CDR1 and CDR2 are KGHDR and SFDVKD. This CDR3 is 14 amino acids long. Written as DNA, the CDR3 is TGTGCCACCAGTGATTCGGGACGGTCGTACGAGCAGTACTTC. Translated: CATSDSGRSYEQYF.